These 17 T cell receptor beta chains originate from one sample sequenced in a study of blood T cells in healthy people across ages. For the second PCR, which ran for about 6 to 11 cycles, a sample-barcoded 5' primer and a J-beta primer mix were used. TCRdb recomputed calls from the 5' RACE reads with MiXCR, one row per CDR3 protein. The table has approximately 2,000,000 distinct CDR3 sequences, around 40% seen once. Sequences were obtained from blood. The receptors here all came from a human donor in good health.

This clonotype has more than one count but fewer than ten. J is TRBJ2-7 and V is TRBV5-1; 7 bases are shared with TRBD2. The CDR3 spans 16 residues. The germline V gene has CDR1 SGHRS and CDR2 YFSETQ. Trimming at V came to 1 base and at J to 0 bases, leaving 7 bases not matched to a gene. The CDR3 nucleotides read TGCGCCAGCAGCTTGTTTCCGGGGGGTTCCTCCTACGAGCAGTACTTC. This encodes CASSLFPGGSSYEQYF.

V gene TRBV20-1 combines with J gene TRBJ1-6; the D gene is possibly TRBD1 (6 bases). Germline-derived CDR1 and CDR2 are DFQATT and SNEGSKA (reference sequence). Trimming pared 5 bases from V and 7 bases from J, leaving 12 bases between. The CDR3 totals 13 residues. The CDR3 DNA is TGCAGTGCTTTCCGGACAGCGAATTCACCCCTCCACTTT. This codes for CSAFRTANSPLHF.

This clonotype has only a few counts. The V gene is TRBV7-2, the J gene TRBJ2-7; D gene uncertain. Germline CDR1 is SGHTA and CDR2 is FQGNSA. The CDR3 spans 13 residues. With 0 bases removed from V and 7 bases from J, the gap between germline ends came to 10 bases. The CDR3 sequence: CASSLANGREQYF. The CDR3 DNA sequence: TGTGCCAGCAGCTTAGCGAACGGGCGGGAGCAGTACTTC.

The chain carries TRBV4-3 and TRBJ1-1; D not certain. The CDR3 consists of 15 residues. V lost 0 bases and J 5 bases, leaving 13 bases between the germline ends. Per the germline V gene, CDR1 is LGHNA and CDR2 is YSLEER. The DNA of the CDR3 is TGCGCCAGCAGCCAAGAACTGGGAGCGGGAACTGAAGCTTTCTTT. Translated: CASSQELGAGTEAFF.

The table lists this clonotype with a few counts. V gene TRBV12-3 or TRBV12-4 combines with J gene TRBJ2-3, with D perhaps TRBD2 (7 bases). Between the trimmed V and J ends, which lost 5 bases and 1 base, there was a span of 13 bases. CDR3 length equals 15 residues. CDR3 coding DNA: TGTGCCAGCAGTGGCGGGGGCCCGGGCACAGATACGCAGTATTTT. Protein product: CASSGGGPGTDTQYF.

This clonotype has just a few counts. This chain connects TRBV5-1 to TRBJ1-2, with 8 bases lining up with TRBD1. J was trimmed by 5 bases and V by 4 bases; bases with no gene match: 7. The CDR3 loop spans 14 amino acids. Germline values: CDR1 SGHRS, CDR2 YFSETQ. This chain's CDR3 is CASSRGQALYGYTF. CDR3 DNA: TGCGCCAGCAGCCGGGGACAGGCACTTTATGGCTACACCTTC.

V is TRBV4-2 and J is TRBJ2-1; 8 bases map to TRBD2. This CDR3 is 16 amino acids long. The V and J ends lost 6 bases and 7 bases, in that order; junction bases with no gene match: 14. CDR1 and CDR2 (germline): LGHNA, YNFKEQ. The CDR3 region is CASSHGIGTSGNEQFF. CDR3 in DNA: TGTGCCAGCAGTCACGGGATCGGGACTAGTGGGAATGAGCAGTTCTTC.

The CDR3 region is CSVITSGGFDEQYF. CDR3 nucleotides: TGCAGCGTTATTACTAGCGGGGGATTCGATGAGCAGTACTTC. The V call is TRBV29-1, the J call TRBJ2-7; 11 positions agree with TRBD2. Germline CDR1 and CDR2: SQVTM and ANQGSEA. The ends lost 5 bases at V and 7 bases at J; junction bases unmatched: 10. CDR3 size: 14 residues.

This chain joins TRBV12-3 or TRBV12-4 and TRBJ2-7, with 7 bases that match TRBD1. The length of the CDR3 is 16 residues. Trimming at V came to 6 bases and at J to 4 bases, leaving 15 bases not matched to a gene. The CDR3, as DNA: TGTGCCAGCAGCCTAACACAGGGGAATAGTGGTTACGAGCAGTACTTC. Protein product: CASSLTQGNSGYEQYF.

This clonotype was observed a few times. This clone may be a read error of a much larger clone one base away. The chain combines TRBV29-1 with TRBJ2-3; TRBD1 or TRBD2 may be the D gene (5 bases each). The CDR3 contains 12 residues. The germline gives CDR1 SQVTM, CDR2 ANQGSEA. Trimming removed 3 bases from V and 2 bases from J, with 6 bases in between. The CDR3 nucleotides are TGCAGCGTTGAGGGGGACACAGATACGCAGTATTTT. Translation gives CSVEGDTDTQYF.

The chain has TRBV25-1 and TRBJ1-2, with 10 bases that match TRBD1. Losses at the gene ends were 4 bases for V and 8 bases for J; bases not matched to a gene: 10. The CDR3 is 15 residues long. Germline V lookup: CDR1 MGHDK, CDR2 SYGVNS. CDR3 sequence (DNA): TGTGCCAGCAGTGGCCCGGGACAGGGGAACTGGGGCTACACCTTC. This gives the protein CASSGPGQGNWGYTF.

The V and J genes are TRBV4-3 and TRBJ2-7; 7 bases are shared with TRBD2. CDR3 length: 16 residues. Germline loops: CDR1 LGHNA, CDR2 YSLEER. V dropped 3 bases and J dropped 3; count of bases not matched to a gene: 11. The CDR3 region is CASSQAPAGRFYEQYF. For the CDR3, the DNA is TGCGCCAGCAGCCAGGCTCCAGCGGGGCGATTCTACGAGCAGTACTTC.

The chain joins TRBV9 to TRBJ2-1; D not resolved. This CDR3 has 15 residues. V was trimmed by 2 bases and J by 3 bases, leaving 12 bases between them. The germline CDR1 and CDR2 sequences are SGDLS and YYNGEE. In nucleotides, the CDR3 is TGTGCCAGCAGCGTCAGTACGGCAGGCTACAATGAGCAGTTCTTC. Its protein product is CASSVSTAGYNEQFF.

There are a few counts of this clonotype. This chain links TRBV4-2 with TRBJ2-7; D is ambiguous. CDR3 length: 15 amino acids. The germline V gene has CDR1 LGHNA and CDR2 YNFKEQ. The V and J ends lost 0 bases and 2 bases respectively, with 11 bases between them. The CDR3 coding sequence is TGTGCCAGCAGCCAAGATGTGGCAGGCCCCTACGAGCAGTACTTC. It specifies CASSQDVAGPYEQYF.

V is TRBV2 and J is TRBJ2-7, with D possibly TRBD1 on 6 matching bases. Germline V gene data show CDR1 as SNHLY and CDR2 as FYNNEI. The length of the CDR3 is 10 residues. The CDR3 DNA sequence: TGTACGACAGGAGCCTACGAGCAGTACTTC. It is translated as CTTGAYEQYF.

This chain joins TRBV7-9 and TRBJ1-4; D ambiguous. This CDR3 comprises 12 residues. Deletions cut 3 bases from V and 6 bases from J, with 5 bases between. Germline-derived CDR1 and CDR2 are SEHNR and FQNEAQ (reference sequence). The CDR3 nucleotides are TGTGCCAGCAGCTTCGGACATGAAAAACTGTTTTTT. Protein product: CASSFGHEKLFF.

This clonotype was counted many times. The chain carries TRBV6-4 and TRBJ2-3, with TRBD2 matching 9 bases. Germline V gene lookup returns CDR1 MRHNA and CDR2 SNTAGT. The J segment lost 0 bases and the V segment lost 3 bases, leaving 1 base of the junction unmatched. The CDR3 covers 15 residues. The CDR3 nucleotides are TGTGCCAGCAGTGAGCGGGGGGGAAGCACAGATACGCAGTATTTT. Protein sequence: CASSERGGSTDTQYF.